The T cell receptor (beta chain) under discussion was sequenced for a study of molecular identifiers for immune sequencing clone quantification. This clonotype was observed at least ten times. Its specificity is unknown. The CDR3 is 15 residues long. Germline assignment: CDR1 LGHNA and CDR2 YSLEER. V shed 0 bases and J shed 3 bases, with 11 bases lying between them. Study conclusions and caveats: Clones above 20 RNA copies contained over 98% of effector molecules and under 1% of naive molecules.

In TCRdb, the PCR reads were re-called with MiXCR into one record per CDR3 protein. The sample shows a few hundred thousand distinct CDR3 sequences, under 25% of them seen only once. The sequenced sample consisted of naive CD8+ T cells from blood, with Jurkat cell RNA spiked in. As for subset: FACS-sorted CD8+CD4-CCR7+CD45RA+ naive T cells. The sequence came from a human donor in good health. Some libraries in this study had Jurkat cell RNA spiked in. V gene TRBV4-3 combines with J gene TRBJ1-2; D unclear. This CDR3 reads CASSQEPGYHYGYTF. As DNA, the CDR3 is TGCGCCAGCAGCCAAGAACCAGGATACCACTATGGCTACACCTTC.